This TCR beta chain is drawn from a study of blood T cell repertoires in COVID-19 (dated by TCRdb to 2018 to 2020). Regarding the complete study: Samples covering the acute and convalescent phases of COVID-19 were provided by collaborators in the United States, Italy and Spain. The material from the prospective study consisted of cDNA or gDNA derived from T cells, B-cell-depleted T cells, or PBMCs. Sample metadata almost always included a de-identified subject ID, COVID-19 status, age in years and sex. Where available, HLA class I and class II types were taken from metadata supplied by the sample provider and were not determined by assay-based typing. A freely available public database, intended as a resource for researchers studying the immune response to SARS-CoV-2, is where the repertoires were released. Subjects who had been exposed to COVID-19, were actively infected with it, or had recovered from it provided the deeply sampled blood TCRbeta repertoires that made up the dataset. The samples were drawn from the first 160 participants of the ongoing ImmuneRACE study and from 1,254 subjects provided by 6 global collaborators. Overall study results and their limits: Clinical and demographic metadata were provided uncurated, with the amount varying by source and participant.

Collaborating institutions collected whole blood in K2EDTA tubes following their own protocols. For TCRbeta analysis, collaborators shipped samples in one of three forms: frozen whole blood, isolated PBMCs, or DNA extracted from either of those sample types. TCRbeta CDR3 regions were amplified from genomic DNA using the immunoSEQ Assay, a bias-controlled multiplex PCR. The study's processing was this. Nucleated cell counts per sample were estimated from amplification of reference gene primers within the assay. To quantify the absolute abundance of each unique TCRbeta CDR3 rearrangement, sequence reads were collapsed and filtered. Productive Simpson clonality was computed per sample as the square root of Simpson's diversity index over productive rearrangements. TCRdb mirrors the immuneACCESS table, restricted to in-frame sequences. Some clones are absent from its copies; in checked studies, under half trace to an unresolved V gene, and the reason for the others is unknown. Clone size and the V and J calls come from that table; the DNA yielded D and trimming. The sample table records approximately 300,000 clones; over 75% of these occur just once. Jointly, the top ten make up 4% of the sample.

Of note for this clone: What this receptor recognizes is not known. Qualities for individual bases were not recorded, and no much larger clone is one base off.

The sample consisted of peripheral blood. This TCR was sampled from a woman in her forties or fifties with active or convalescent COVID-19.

The DNA reads as follows: TGTGCCAGCAGCTCATGGCGGGGGCAGGGTGAGCAGTTCTTC. This sequence encodes CASSSWRGQGEQFF. The rearrangement combines TRBV14 with TRBJ2-1; a tentative D call is TRBD2 (7 bases match). Taken from cysteine to phenylalanine, the CDR3 has 14 residues. The kept DNA is CDR3 alone, 42 bases in frame from the first base. The germline V gene specifies SGHDN as CDR1 and FVKESK as CDR2. V loses 5 bases, J loses 9 bases, and the germline ends lie 17 bases apart.